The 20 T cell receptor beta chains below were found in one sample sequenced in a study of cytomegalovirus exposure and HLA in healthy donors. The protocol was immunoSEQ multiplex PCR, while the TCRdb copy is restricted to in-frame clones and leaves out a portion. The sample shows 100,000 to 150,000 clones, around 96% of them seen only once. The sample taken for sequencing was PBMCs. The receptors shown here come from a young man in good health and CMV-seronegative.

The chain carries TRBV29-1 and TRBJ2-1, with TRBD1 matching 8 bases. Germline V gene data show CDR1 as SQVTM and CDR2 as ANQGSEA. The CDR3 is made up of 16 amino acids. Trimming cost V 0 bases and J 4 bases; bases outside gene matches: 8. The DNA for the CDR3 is TGCAGCGTTGAAGATGAGGGCAGGGGGCTGTACAATGAGCAGTTCTTC. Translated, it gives CSVEDEGRGLYNEQFF.

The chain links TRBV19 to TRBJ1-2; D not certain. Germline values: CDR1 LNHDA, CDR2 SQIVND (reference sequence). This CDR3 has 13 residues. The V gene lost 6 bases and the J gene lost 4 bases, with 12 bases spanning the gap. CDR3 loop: CASSTDGSYGYTF. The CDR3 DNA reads TGTGCCAGTAGCACAGACGGCAGCTATGGCTACACCTTC.

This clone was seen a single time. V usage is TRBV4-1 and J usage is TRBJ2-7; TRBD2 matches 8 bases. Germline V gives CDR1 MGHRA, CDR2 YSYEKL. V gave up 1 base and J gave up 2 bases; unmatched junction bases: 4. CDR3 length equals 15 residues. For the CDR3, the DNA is TGCGCCAGCAGCCAAGTTGCGGGAGGACCCTACGAGCAGTACTTC. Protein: CASSQVAGGPYEQYF.

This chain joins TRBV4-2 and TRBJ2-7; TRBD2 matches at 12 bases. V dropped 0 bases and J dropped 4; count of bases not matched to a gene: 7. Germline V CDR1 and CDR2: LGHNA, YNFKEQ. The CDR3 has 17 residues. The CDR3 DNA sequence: TGTGCCAGCAGCCAAGATTTGACTAGCGGGAGTAGGTACGAGCAGTACTTC. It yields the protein CASSQDLTSGSRYEQYF.

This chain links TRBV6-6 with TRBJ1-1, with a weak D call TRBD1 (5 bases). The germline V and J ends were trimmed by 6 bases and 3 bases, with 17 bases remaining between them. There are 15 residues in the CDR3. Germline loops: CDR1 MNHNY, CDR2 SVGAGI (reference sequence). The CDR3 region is CASRGRPGGDTEAFF. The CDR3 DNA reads TGTGCCAGCAGAGGACGGCCCGGGGGGGACACTGAAGCTTTCTTT.

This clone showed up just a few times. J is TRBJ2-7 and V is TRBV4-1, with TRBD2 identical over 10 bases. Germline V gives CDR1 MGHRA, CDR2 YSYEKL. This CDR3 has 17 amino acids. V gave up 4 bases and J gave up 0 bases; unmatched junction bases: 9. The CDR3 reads CASSPGGLADSSYEQYF. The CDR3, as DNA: TGCGCCAGCAGCCCCGGCGGACTAGCGGACTCCTCCTACGAGCAGTACTTC.

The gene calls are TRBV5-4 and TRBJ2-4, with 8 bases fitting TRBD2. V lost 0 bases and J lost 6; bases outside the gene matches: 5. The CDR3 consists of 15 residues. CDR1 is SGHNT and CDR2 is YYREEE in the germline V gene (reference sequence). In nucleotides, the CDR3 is TGTGCCAGCAGCTTGGACGGGAGGGCCGGAAACATTCAGTACTTC. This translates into CASSLDGRAGNIQYF.

The CDR3 DNA reads as TGTGCCAGCAGCCCCGGACTAGCGGGCTACGAGCAGTACTTC. It yields the protein CASSPGLAGYEQYF. This rearrangement joins TRBV9 to TRBJ2-7; TRBD2 aligns across 11 bases. This CDR3 has 14 amino acids. Germline V gives CDR1 SGDLS, CDR2 YYNGEE. Trimming took 4 bases from V and 3 from J; bases not matched to a gene: 3.

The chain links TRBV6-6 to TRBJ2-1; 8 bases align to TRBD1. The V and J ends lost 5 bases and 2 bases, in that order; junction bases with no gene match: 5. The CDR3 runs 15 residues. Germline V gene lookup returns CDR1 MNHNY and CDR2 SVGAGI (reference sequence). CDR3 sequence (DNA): TGTGCCAGCAGTCCCGGACAGGGAGCCTACAATGAGCAGTTCTTC. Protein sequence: CASSPGQGAYNEQFF.

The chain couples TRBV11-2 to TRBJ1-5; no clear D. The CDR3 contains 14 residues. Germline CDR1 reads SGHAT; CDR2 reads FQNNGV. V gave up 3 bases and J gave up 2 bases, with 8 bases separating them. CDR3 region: CASSLVGGNQPQHF. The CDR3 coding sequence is TGTGCCAGCAGCTTGGTAGGAGGCAATCAGCCCCAGCATTTT.

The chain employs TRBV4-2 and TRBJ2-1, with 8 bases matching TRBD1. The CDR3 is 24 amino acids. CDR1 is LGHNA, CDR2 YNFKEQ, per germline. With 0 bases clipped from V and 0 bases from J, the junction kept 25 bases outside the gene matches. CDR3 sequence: CASSQEYLRQGFGVGLSSYNEQFF. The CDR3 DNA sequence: TGTGCCAGCAGCCAAGAGTATCTCCGACAGGGGTTTGGGGTGGGACTTAGCTCCTACAATGAGCAGTTCTTC.

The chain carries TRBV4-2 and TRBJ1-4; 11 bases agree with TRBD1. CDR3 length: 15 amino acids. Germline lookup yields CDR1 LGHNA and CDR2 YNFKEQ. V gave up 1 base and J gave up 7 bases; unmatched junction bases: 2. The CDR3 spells CASSQAGTGGEKLFF. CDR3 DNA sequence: TGTGCCAGCAGCCAAGCCGGGACAGGGGGTGAAAAACTGTTTTTT.

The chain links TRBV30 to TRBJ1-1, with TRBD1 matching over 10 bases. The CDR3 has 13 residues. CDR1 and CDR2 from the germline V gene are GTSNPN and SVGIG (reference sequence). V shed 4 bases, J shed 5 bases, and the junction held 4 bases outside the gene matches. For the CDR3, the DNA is TGTGCCTGGACCATGGGACAGGGGACTGAAGCTTTCTTT. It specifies CAWTMGQGTEAFF.

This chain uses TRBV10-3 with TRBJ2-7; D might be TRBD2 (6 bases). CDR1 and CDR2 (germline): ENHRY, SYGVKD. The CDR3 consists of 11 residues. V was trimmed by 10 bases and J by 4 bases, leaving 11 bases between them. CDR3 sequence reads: CATSEGYEQYF. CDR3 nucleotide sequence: TGTGCCACTAGCGAGGGATACGAGCAGTACTTC.

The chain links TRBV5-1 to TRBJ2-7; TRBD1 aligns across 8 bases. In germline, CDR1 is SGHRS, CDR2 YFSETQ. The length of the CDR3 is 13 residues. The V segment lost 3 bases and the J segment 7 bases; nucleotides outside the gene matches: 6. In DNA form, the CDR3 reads TGCGCCAGCAGCTCCGGACAGGGATTAGAGCAGTACTTC. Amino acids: CASSSGQGLEQYF.

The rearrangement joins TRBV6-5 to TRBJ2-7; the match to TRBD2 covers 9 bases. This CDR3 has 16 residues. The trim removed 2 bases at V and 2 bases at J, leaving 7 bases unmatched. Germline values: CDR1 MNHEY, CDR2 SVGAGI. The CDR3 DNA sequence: TGTGCCAGCAGTTACCGGGCTAGCGGGGTTCCCTACGAGCAGTACTTC. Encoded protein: CASSYRASGVPYEQYF.

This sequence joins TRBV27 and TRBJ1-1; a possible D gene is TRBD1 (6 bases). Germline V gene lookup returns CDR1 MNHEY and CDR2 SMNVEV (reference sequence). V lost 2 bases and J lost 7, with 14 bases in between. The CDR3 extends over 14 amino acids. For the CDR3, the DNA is TGTGCCAGCAGTTTAGGGACAAAAGCCTTTGAAGCTTTCTTT. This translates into CASSLGTKAFEAFF.

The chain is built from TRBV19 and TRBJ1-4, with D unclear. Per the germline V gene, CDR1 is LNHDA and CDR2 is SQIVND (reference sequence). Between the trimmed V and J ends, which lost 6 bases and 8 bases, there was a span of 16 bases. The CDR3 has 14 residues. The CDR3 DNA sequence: TGTGCCAGTAGCGGATACTCAGCGCCCGAAAAACTGTTTTTT. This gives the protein CASSGYSAPEKLFF.

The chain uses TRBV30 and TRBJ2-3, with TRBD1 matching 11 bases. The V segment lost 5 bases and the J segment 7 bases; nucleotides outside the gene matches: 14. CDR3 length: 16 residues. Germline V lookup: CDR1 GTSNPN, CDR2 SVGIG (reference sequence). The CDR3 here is CAWEGRGTGGRNTQYF. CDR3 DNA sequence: TGTGCCTGGGAGGGAAGGGGGACAGGGGGTAGAAATACGCAGTATTTT.

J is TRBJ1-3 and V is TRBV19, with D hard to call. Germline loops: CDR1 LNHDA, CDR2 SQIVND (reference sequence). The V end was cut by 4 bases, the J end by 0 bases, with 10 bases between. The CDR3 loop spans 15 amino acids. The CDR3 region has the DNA TGTGCCAGTAGTAGCAGTACCGACTCTGGAAACACCATATATTTT. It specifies CASSSSTDSGNTIYF.